The 12 T cell receptor beta chains presented below share a single source sample, sequenced in a study of blood T cells in healthy people across ages. PCR was performed a second time for about 7 to 12 cycles using a sample-barcoded 5' primer and a J-beta primer mix. TCRdb processed the 5' RACE reads anew with MiXCR; each CDR3 protein has one entry. There are 650,000 to 700,000 distinct CDR3 sequences in the sample; over 40% occur only once, and about 13% lies in the top ten. Input material: blood. These receptors all stem from a woman older than 75 in good health.

This chain joins TRBV10-1 and TRBJ1-5; D is ambiguous. The CDR3 runs to 13 residues. Per germline, CDR1 WNHNN and CDR2 SYGVQD (reference sequence). V was cut by 2 bases and J by 9 bases, with 11 bases left in between. In DNA, the CDR3 is TGCGCCAGCAGTGAGGGGCCCGGGATGCCCCAGCATTTT. Its protein is CASSEGPGMPQHF.

The chain has TRBV12-3 or TRBV12-4 and TRBJ1-2, with 7 bases identical to TRBD1. This CDR3 comprises 15 residues. The V gene end was trimmed by 5 bases and the J gene end by 2 bases; junction bases not matched to a gene: 8. DNA for the CDR3: TGTGCCAGCAGTCCATCGGGACAGATAAACTATGGCTACACCTTC. This sequence encodes CASSPSGQINYGYTF.

The J gene is TRBJ2-1, the V gene TRBV6-5, with D uncertain. The CDR3 has 13 amino acids. Trimming removed 2 bases at V and 8 bases at J, with 10 bases between. The germline V gene has CDR1 MNHEY and CDR2 SVGAGI. The CDR3 protein is CASSYDHSDEQFF. The CDR3 coding sequence is TGTGCCAGCAGTTACGACCACTCGGATGAGCAGTTCTTC.

This clonotype has ten or more counts. J is TRBJ2-3 and V is TRBV5-1; the D is unclear. The V gene's germline CDR1 is SGHRS and CDR2 YFSETQ. This CDR3 comprises 13 residues. The V end was cut by 4 bases, the J end by 2 bases, with 8 bases between. The CDR3 DNA is TGCGCCAGCAGCCGCACAGTCACAGATACGCAGTATTTT. This gives the protein CASSRTVTDTQYF.

The chain combines TRBV20-1 with TRBJ2-1; no reliable D call. The assigned J gene may be wrong: the sequence end matches TRBJ2-7 better. CDR1 and CDR2 from the germline V gene are DFQATT and SNEGSKA (reference sequence). This CDR3 has 13 residues. DNA for the CDR3: TGCAGTGGTTTAGTATTAACCTACAATGAGCAGTACTTC. It is translated as CSGLVLTYNEQYF.

This clonotype has just one count. The chain carries TRBV12-3 or TRBV12-4 and TRBJ2-3; 13 bases agree with TRBD2. The V and J ends lost 5 bases and 3 bases, in that order; junction bases with no gene match: 8. There are 17 residues in the CDR3. The CDR3 bases are TGTGCCAGCAGTCTTACCACTAGCGGGGGGGCGACAGATACGCAGTATTTT. Its protein product is CASSLTTSGGATDTQYF.

The rearrangement uses TRBV4-3 and TRBJ2-1, with D perhaps assigned TRBD1 or TRBD2 (5 bases each). The germline gives CDR1 LGHNA, CDR2 YSLEER. The CDR3 totals 12 residues. Trimming pared 1 base from V and 13 bases from J, leaving 11 bases between. Here the CDR3 DNA reads TGCGCCAGCAGCCAAGTTGGGGGAATACAGTTCTTC. Amino acid sequence: CASSQVGGIQFF.

This clonotype showed up many times. The gene calls are TRBV24-1 and TRBJ2-4, with a tentative D call TRBD1 (6 bases). The CDR3 totals 16 residues. Trimming took off 5 bases at V and 4 bases at J, with 17 bases between the two ends. Per germline, CDR1 KGHDR and CDR2 SFDVKD. CDR3 coding DNA: TGTGCCACCAGTGGATACGACAGGTCCGGGAAAAACATTCAGTACTTC. It encodes CATSGYDRSGKNIQYF.

Worth noting for this clonotype: A much larger clone lies one base from this, so it may be a read error. This chain joins TRBV2 and TRBJ2-3; D call uncertain. The CDR3 runs to 13 residues. Germline V gives CDR1 SNHLY, CDR2 FYNNEI. CDR3 nucleotides: TGTGCCGGCAGTTTTCGGTACACAGATACGCAGTATTTT. This translates into CAGSFRYTDTQYF.

V and J are TRBV12-3 or TRBV12-4 and TRBJ2-4; no definite D call. The J call is doubtful: the DNA matches TRBJ2-7 better. The CDR3 is 12 residues long. CDR3 sequence reads: CASSNRIYEQYF. The CDR3 bases are TGTGCCAGCAGTAACCGTATCTACGAGCAGTACTTC.

The V and J genes are TRBV9 and TRBJ1-1, with D possibly matching TRBD1 (5 bases). CDR1 and CDR2 (germline): SGDLS, YYNGEE. The CDR3 extends over 15 amino acids. Trimming left V 4 bases short and J 1 base short, with 14 bases between. The CDR3 spells CASSPRGRTNTEAFF. The CDR3 nucleotides are TGTGCCAGCAGCCCCCGGGGCAGGACGAACACTGAAGCTTTCTTT.

J is TRBJ2-3 and V is TRBV5-1; TRBD2 aligns across 12 bases. CDR1 is SGHRS, CDR2 YFSETQ, per germline. J was trimmed by 3 bases and V by 4 bases; bases with no gene match: 9. The CDR3 spans 17 residues. The CDR3 DNA is TGCGCCAGCAGCACCCTATCTAGCGGGGGGGGAACAGATACGCAGTATTTT. Its translation is CASSTLSSGGGTDTQYF.